This record looks at one TCR beta chain sequence and its context. These data come from a study of blood T cell dynamics during melanoma immunotherapy. Study in general: First-line therapy was either pembrolizumab or nivolumab with ipilimumab for metastatic melanoma.

Time point here: week 3, after first cycle of checkpoint inhibitor. Response was assessed by RECIST 1.1 at 12 weeks, except a couple of rapid progressors. Patients with prior systemic cancer treatment, concomitant immunosuppressants, or other active malignancies were excluded. Assay: immunoSEQ multiplex PCR; the TCRdb copy retains only in-frame clones and omits some. The data hold 8,000 to 9,000 clones, with around nine tenths observed a single time. Per the germline V gene, CDR1 is MNHEY and CDR2 is SMNVEV (reference sequence). The CDR3 totals 15 residues. This TCR was recovered from a human donor with melanoma. This specimen was blood, taken from a patient treated with checkpoint blockade. The V gene is TRBV27, the J gene TRBJ2-5; the D gene is possibly TRBD2 (6 bases). Matching the DNA end better, TRBJ2-7 makes the J call doubtful. CDR3 coding DNA: TGTGCCAGCAGCTATTCGCCTAGCGCTACCTACGAGCAGTACTTC. Amino acids: CASSYSPSATYEQYF.